The source of this T cell receptor (beta chain) is a study of OX40 agonist ivuxolimab in advanced cancers. The wider study: Enrolled patients in dose escalation had cancers that were hepatocellular carcinoma, melanoma, renal cell or head and neck cancer.

A remark on this clone: Its antigen is not identified.

Deletions cut 1 base from V and 4 bases from J, with 13 bases between. CDR1 and CDR2 (germline): SGHDT, YYEEEE. The CDR3 has 15 amino acids. Study-level results: Relatively little clonal expansion, among the lowest observed, appeared in partial responders at 0.1-3.0 mg/kg.

Generated by immunoSEQ multiplex PCR, the TCRdb table keeps only in-frame clones and is missing some. The sample holds roughly 13,000 clones, approximately 80% seen once. Drawing of blood for sampling happened at baseline, at cycle 4 day 1, and at cycle 7 day 1. This material consisted of CD4+ or CD8+ T cells sorted from blood, taken in a trial of the OX40 agonist ivuxolimab. This chain connects TRBV5-6 to TRBJ2-3; a possible D gene is TRBD1 (6 bases). The receptor was isolated from an adult with an advanced solid tumor such as melanoma, head and neck, liver or kidney cancer. The CDR3 coding sequence is TGTGCCAGCAGCTTGTCCGGGACAACCCCAGATACGCAGTATTTT. Protein sequence: CASSLSGTTPDTQYF.